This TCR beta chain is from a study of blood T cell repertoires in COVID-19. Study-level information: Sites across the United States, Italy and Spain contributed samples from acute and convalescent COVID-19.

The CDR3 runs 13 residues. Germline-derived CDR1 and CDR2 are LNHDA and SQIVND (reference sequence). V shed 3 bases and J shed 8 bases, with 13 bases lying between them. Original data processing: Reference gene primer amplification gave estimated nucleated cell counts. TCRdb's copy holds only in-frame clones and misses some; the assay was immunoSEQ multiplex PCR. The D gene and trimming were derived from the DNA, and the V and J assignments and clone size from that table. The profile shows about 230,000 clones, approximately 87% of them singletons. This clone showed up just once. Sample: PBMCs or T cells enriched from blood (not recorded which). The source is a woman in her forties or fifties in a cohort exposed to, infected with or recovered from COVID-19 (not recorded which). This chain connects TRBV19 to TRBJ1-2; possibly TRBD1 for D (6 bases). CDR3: CASSILGQKGYTF. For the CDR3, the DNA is TGTGCCAGTAGTATTTTGGGACAAAAAGGCTACACCTTC.